This TCR beta chain originates from a study of blood T cell repertoires in COVID-19 (TCRdb year 2020). Study-wide context: Collaborator samples came from the United States, Italy and Spain and covered acute and convalescent phases of COVID-19. The prospective study material was composed of cDNA or gDNA derived from T cells, B-cell-depleted T cells, or PBMCs. Deeply sampled blood TCRbeta repertoires from subjects exposed to, actively infected with, or recovered from COVID-19 were included in the dataset. Where available, HLA class I and class II types were taken from metadata supplied by the sample provider and were not determined by assay-based typing. Samples were obtained from the ongoing ImmuneRACE study (first 160 participants) and from roughly 1,300 subjects provided by 6 global collaborators. The repertoires were released in a freely available public database meant as a resource for research on the immune response to SARS-CoV-2. Sample metadata almost always included a de-identified subject ID, COVID-19 status, age in years and sex.

Collaborating institutions collected whole blood in K2EDTA tubes following their own protocols. Collaborator samples were shipped for TCRbeta analysis as frozen whole blood, isolated PBMCs, or DNA extracted from either sample type. General findings and caveats noted by the study authors: The quantity of clinical and demographic metadata differed by source and by participant and was supplied without curation.

Only a few counts were recorded for this clone. The antigen it recognizes is unknown. No per-base quality is available; no much larger clone lies one base away. The germline V gene sets CDR1 to ENHRY and CDR2 to SYGVKD. V and J are trimmed by 0 bases and 2 bases, and the gene matches miss 3 bases of the junction. There are 15 amino acids in the CDR3, from cysteine to phenylalanine inclusive. Only the CDR3 region is kept as DNA, spanning 45 bases read in frame from base 1. The immunoSEQ Assay, a bias-controlled multiplex PCR, was used to amplify TCRbeta CDR3 regions from genomic DNA. In the original analysis: The number of nucleated cells in each sample was estimated from the amplification of reference gene primers within the assay. To quantify the absolute abundance of each unique TCRbeta CDR3 rearrangement, sequence reads were collapsed and filtered. For each sample, productive Simpson clonality was calculated as the square root of Simpson's diversity index across productive rearrangements. TCRdb mirrors the immuneACCESS table, restricted to in-frame sequences. Some clones are absent from its copies; in checked studies, under half trace to an unresolved V gene, and the reason for the others is unknown. The V and J calls and clone size come from that table; D and trimming were worked out from the DNA. This sample has about 86,000 clones in its table, and over 80% of those were observed once. Clones ranked in the top ten supply around 1% of the sample.

Sequences were obtained from peripheral blood. The TCR comes from a human donor in a cohort sampled during active COVID-19. The chain joins TRBV10-3 to TRBJ2-7, and 8 junction bases match TRBD1. The DNA sequence reads TGTGCCATCAGTGAGTCAGGGACAGGAGCCTACGAGCAGTACTTC. Its protein product is CAISESGTGAYEQYF.